One and the same sample provided the 4 T cell receptor beta chains below, sequenced in a study of CD8 T cells in Susac syndrome. After extraction with the RNeasy kit, 0.5 to 1 ug of the RNA was reverse transcribed using random hexamers. One entry per CDR3 protein results from TCRdb running MiXCR on the immunoSEQ multiplex PCR reads. The table shows 400,000 to 550,000 distinct CDR3 sequences, with around 83% occurring only once. Sample: CD8+ T cells from PBMCs. These receptors all come from a human donor with multiple sclerosis.

The rearrangement uses TRBV6-5 and TRBJ2-2; 9 bases are shared with TRBD1. The V gene's germline CDR1 is MNHEY and CDR2 SVGAGI. The CDR3 covers 21 residues. J gave up 7 bases and V 1 base, and 22 bases lay outside the gene matches. The CDR3 bases are TGTGCCAGCAGTTACTATAGGCCAATCACCGGGACAGGGTTGTCTGGCGGGGAGCTGTTTTTT. Translated, it gives CASSYYRPITGTGLSGGELFF.

The rearrangement uses TRBV11-2 and TRBJ2-3; 9 bases map to TRBD2. The CDR3 extends over 15 amino acids. The V gene's germline CDR1 is SGHAT and CDR2 FQNNGV. The J segment lost 6 bases and the V segment lost 1 base, leaving 5 bases of the junction unmatched. In DNA form, the CDR3 reads TGTGCCAGCAGCTTAGCGGTAGCGGGAGTTGATACGCAGTATTTT. Its protein product is CASSLAVAGVDTQYF. The complete variable domain, with remaining parts taken from reference TRBV11-2 and TRBJ2-3, reads EAGVAQSPRYKIIEKRQSVAFWCNPISGHATLYWYQQILGQGPKLLIQFQNNGVVDDSQLPKDRFSAERLKGVDSTLKIQPAKLEDSAVYLCASSLAVAGVDTQYFGPGTRLTVL.

The J gene is TRBJ1-5, the V gene TRBV11-2, with D unresolved. Germline V lookup: CDR1 SGHAT, CDR2 FQNNGV. The CDR3 has 15 residues. Trimming left V 1 base short and J 0 bases short, with 7 bases between. CDR3 loop: CASSLGALSNQPQHF. CDR3 sequence (DNA): TGTGCCAGCAGCTTAGGGGCCCTTAGCAATCAGCCCCAGCATTTT.

V usage is TRBV7-9 and J usage is TRBJ2-7, with D perhaps TRBD1 (5 bases). In germline, CDR1 is SEHNR, CDR2 FQNEAQ (reference sequence). This CDR3 spans 15 amino acids. Trimming removed 1 base from V and 5 bases from J, with 15 bases in between. CDR3 DNA sequence: TGTGCCAGCAGCTTAGTGGTGCAGGGTTGGAACGAGCAGTACTTC. Its protein product is CASSLVVQGWNEQYF.